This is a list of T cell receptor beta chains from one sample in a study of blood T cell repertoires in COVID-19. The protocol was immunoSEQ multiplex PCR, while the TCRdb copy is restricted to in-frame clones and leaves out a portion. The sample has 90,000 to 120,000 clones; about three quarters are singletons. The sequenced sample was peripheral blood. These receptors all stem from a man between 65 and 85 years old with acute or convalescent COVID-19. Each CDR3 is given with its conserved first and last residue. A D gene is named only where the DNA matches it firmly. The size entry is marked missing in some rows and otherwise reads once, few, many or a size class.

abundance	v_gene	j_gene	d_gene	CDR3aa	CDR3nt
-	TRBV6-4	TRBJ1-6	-	CASSDTRDSPLHF	TGTGCCAGCAGTGATACCCGGGATTCACCCCTCCACTTT
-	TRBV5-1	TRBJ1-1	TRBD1	CASSLGGTGKTGLSEAFF	TGCGCCAGCAGCTTGGGAGGGACAGGTAAAACTGGCCTCTCTGAAGCTTTCTTT
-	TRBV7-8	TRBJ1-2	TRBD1	CASSLAPPGQGVIYGYTF	TGTGCCAGCAGCTTAGCGCCGCCAGGGCAGGGGGTTATCTATGGCTACACCTTC
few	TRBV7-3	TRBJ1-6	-	CASSLQGHNSPLHF	TGTGCCAGCAGCTTGCAGGGCCATAATTCACCCCTCCACTTT
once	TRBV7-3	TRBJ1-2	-	CASSPGPGSNYGYTF	TGTGCCAGCAGCCCTGGCCCAGGATCTAACTATGGCTACACCTTC
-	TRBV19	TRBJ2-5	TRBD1	CASSRATGSQETQYF	TGTGCCAGTAGTAGGGCGACAGGGAGCCAAGAGACCCAGTACTTC
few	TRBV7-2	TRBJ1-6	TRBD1	CASSEGQGRSPLHF	TGTGCCAGCAGCGAGGGACAGGGTCGCTCACCCCTCCACTTT
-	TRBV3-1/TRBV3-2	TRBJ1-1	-	CASSPLGAEAFF	TGTGCCAGCAGCCCCCTAGGCGCTGAAGCTTTCTTT
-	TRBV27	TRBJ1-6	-	CASSLEGRSGFNSPLHF	TGTGCCAGCAGTTTAGAAGGGAGGTCAGGGTTTAATTCACCCCTCCACTTT
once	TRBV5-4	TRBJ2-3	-	CASSLEGGHDTQYF	TGTGCCAGCAGCTTGGAGGGGGGGCACGATACGCAGTATTTT
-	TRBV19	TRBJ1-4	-	CASNLQGRTNEKLFF	TGTGCCAGTAATCTACAGGGTAGGACTAATGAAAAACTGTTTTTT
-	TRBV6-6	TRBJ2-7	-	CASSGGAHEQYF	TGTGCCAGCAGTGGGGGGGCCCACGAGCAGTACTTC
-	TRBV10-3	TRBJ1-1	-	CATAVGGTEAFF	TGTGCCACCGCAGTGGGGGGCACTGAAGCTTTCTTT
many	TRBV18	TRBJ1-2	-	CASSPRGDYGYTF	TGTGCCAGCTCTCCCAGGGGTGACTATGGCTACACCTTC
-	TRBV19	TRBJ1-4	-	CASSTDSAANEKLFF	TGTGCCAGTAGCACTGACAGTGCAGCTAATGAAAAACTGTTTTTT
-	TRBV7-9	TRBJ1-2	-	CASTFLDPRGGYTF	TGTGCCAGCACCTTTTTAGACCCGCGGGGTGGCTACACCTTC
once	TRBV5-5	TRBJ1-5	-	CASSSGQTNQPQHF	TGTGCCAGCAGCTCGGGACAAACTAATCAGCCCCAGCATTTT
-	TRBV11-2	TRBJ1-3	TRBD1	CASSLIQGFSGNTIYF	TGTGCCAGCAGCTTAATACAGGGGTTCTCTGGAAACACCATATATTTT
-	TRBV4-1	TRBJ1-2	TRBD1	CASSQGTGAYGYTF	TGCGCCAGCAGCCAAGGGACAGGGGCCTATGGCTACACCTTC
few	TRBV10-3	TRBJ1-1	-	CAIRGQGNTEAFF	TGTGCCATCAGAGGGCAGGGGAACACTGAAGCTTTCTTT
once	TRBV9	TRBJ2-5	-	CASSVAWRETQYF	TGTGCCAGCAGCGTAGCCTGGAGAGAGACCCAGTACTTC
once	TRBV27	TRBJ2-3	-	CAILDYNTDTQYF	TGTGCCATCCTGGACTATAACACAGATACGCAGTATTTT
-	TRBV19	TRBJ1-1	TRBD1	CASSNHRGNTEAFF	TGTGCCAGTAGTAACCACAGGGGGAACACTGAAGCTTTCTTT
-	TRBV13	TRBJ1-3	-	CASSPYGTGNTIYF	TGTGCCAGCAGCCCTTACGGTACTGGAAACACCATATATTTT
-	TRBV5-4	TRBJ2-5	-	CASSNGRVSETQYF	TGTGCCAGCAGCAACGGCAGGGTTTCGGAGACCCAGTACTTC
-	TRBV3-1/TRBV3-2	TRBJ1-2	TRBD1	CASSQETGQYGYTF	TGTGCCAGCAGCCAAGAAACGGGACAGTATGGCTACACCTTC
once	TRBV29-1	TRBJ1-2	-	CSVENRVRGYTF	TGCAGCGTTGAGAACAGGGTTAGAGGCTACACCTTC
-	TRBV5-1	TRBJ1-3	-	CASSGGTANTIYF	TGCGCCAGCAGCGGGGGGACGGCAAACACCATATATTTT
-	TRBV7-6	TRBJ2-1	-	CASSLATGNWNEQFF	TGTGCCAGCAGCTTAGCCACAGGGAATTGGAATGAGCAGTTCTTC
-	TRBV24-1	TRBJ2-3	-	CATSDAVPGSTDTQYF	TGTGCCACCAGTGATGCGGTCCCGGGGAGCACAGATACGCAGTATTTT
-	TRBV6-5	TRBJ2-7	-	CASTGQTYEQYF	TGTGCCAGCACTGGACAGACCTACGAGCAGTACTTC
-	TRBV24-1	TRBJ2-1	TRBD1	CATSDPGQGAGNNEQFF	TGTGCCACCAGTGATCCGGGACAGGGGGCGGGAAACAATGAGCAGTTCTTC
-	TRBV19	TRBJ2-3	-	CASSIAPGGSTDTQYF	TGTGCCAGTAGTATAGCCCCAGGGGGGAGCACAGATACGCAGTATTTT
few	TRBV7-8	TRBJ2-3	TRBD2	CASSGPMRSGGTDTQYF	TGTGCCAGCAGCGGACCGATGAGGAGCGGGGGCACAGATACGCAGTATTTT
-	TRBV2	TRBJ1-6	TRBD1	CASRGTGDSPLHF	TGTGCCAGCAGGGGGACAGGGGATTCACCCCTCCACTTT
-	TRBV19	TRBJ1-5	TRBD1	CASSTGGGQPQHF	TGTGCCAGTAGCACAGGGGGAGGTCAGCCCCAGCATTTT
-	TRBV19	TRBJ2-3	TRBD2	CASSIGGGITDTQYF	TGTGCCAGTAGTATAGGGGGGGGGATAACAGATACGCAGTATTTT
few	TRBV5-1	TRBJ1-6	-	CASSLASAGSPLHF	TGCGCCAGCAGCTTGGCCTCGGCGGGTTCACCCCTCCACTTT
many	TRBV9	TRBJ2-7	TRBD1	CASSPRDRGFNEQYF	TGTGCCAGCAGCCCACGGGACAGGGGGTTCAACGAGCAGTACTTC
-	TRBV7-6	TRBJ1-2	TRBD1	CASSPRTGGEVYGYTF	TGTGCCAGCAGCCCCCGGACAGGGGGCGAGGTCTATGGCTACACCTTC
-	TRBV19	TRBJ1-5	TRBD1	CASTTGTQPQHF	TGTGCCAGTACGACAGGGACTCAGCCCCAGCATTTT
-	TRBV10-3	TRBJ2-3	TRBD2	CAIRSGAGGRASTDTQYF	TGTGCCATCAGGAGCGGGGCGGGGGGACGTGCTAGCACAGATACGCAGTATTTT
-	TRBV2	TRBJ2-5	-	CASNLAEETQYF	TGTGCCAGCAATCTAGCAGAAGAGACCCAGTACTTC
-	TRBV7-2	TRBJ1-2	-	CASSSRQANYGYTF	TGTGCCAGCAGCTCACGACAGGCTAACTATGGCTACACCTTC
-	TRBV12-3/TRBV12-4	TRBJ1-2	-	CASSATGTPDRPF	TGTGCCAGCAGTGCAACCGGGACACCGGATCGCCCCTTC
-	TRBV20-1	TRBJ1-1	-	CSAGTLPRLFF	TGCAGTGCAGGGACTCTCCCCCGGCTTTTCTTT
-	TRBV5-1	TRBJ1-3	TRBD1	CASSLGGTGPGNTIYF	TGCGCCAGCAGCTTGGGCGGGACAGGGCCTGGAAACACCATATATTTT
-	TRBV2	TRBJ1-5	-	CASSPSFSNQPQHF	TGTGCCAGCAGCCCTTCCTTTAGCAATCAGCCCCAGCATTTT